The 4 T cell receptor beta chains below were found in one sample sequenced in a study of blood T cell dynamics during melanoma immunotherapy. The data were produced by immunoSEQ multiplex PCR, yet TCRdb's version contains in-frame clones alone and is incomplete. This table holds approximately 14,000 clones, roughly 85% found once. Indicated time point: week 3, after first cycle of checkpoint inhibitor. The material sequenced was blood, taken from a patient treated with checkpoint blockade. The origin of the receptors is a human donor with melanoma.

The chain joins TRBV18 to TRBJ2-3; possible D gene TRBD1, 5 bases. V was cut by 4 bases and J by 6 bases, with 14 bases left in between. There are 14 residues in the CDR3. The germline V gene has CDR1 KGHSH and CDR2 LQKENI. This CDR3 reads CASSQSVRVDTQYF. DNA for the CDR3: TGTGCCAGCTCACAATCTGTCAGGGTCGATACGCAGTATTTT.

The rearrangement uses TRBV6-1 and TRBJ2-1; D not certain. Germline values: CDR1 MNHNS, CDR2 SASEGT. This CDR3 region has 11 residues. Trimming removed 8 bases from V and 0 bases from J, with 2 bases in between. CDR3 sequence (DNA): TGTGCCAGCCCCTCCTACAATGAGCAGTTCTTC. Translated: CASPSYNEQFF.

The chain is built from TRBV6-6 and TRBJ1-1; the D gene is possibly TRBD1 (6 bases). V lost 7 bases, J lost 1 base, and 10 bases lay in between. CDR3 length: 13 residues. In germline, CDR1 is MNHNY, CDR2 SVGAGI (reference sequence). The CDR3 DNA reads as TGTGCCAGCATAAACAGGGCGAACACTGAAGCTTTCTTT. Its protein product is CASINRANTEAFF.

This clone was counted once. This chain uses TRBV19 with TRBJ1-4, with D unresolved. The CDR3 contains 15 residues. Trimming took 3 bases from V and 0 from J, leaving 8 bases between them. Germline V gives CDR1 LNHDA, CDR2 SQIVND (reference sequence). CDR3 in amino acids: CASSIGRATNEKLFF. The CDR3 region has the DNA TGTGCCAGTAGTATCGGACGAGCAACTAATGAAAAACTGTTTTTT.